The clone carrying this T cell receptor (beta chain) was observed a handful of times. As yet, its antigen is unknown. This record belongs to a study of blood T cells in healthy people across ages. The study, taken as a whole, reports: No one knew whether donors had CMV, which possibly confounded expanded clonotype changes. Calculation of diversity from one million T cells yielded estimates considered to be underestimates. Comparison with aged donors showed that long-lived donors had more naive CD4+ cells and higher diversity.

Combining a sample-barcoded 5' primer with a J-beta primer mix, a second PCR ran for about 6 to 12 cycles. All samples yielded 3 million or more CDR3-containing paired-end reads. TCRdb re-called the 5' RACE reads with MiXCR, one entry per CDR3 protein. The table has around 1.5 million distinct CDR3 sequences, approximately 38% seen once. The V gene's germline CDR1 is SGHRS and CDR2 YFSETQ. The CDR3 contains 16 residues. V lost 4 bases and J lost 4; bases outside the gene matches: 6. The V and J genes are TRBV5-1 and TRBJ2-2; 11 nucleotides agree with TRBD1. The clonotype was recovered from a woman aged 18-29 years in good health. Material: blood. CDR3 nucleotide sequence: TGCGCCAGCAGCGCGGACAGGGGGCGTATCACCGGGGAGCTGTTTTTT. Translated, it gives CASSADRGRITGELFF.